The rows below give T cell receptor beta chains drawn from one sample of a study of beta chain features in type 1 diabetes. Libraries were prepared by immunoSEQ multiplex PCR; TCRdb keeps only in-frame clonotypes and omits some of them. The sample lists 350,000 to 400,000 clones, more than 12% occurring once. The specimen sequenced was naive CD4+ T cells from blood. The receptor set was obtained from a woman under 30 in good health. The conserved cysteine and the conserved F or W are not part of the CDR3 here. Each record gives: V gene, CDR3 length, J gene, CDR3 protein.

v_gene: TRBV29-1
len: 12
j_gene: TRBJ1-2
CDR3aa: SARQGVGDYGYT

v_gene: TRBV4-3
len: 14
j_gene: TRBJ2-1
CDR3aa: ASSQDRPSGYNEQF

v_gene: TRBV18
len: 12
j_gene: TRBJ2-5
CDR3aa: ASSPAPRQETQY

v_gene: TRBV29-1
len: 9
j_gene: TRBJ2-1
CDR3aa: SVTSYNEQF

v_gene: TRBV30
len: 11
j_gene: TRBJ1-1
CDR3aa: AWEDRVNTEAF

v_gene: TRBV19
len: 10
j_gene: TRBJ1-5
CDR3aa: ASRAGNQPQH

v_gene: TRBV28
len: 12
j_gene: TRBJ1-1
CDR3aa: ASSPGQRNTEAF

v_gene: TRBV29-1
len: 18
j_gene: TRBJ2-1
CDR3aa: SGWSKTGTSGRAGYNEQF

v_gene: TRBV7-2
len: 13
j_gene: TRBJ2-3
CDR3aa: ASSPLAGGTDTQY

v_gene: TRBV30
len: 11
j_gene: TRBJ2-7
CDR3aa: AWNRRGSYEQY

v_gene: TRBV7-3
len: 13
j_gene: TRBJ2-7
CDR3aa: ASSFGGTGAYEQY

v_gene: TRBV29-1
len: 13
j_gene: TRBJ2-1
CDR3aa: SVTGTSGRIDEQF

v_gene: TRBV20-1
len: 9
j_gene: TRBJ2-3
CDR3aa: SAGTLRTQY

v_gene: TRBV28
len: 11
j_gene: TRBJ2-7
CDR3aa: ASSPSEIYEQY

v_gene: TRBV5-6
len: 15
j_gene: TRBJ2-3
CDR3aa: ASSLAEQGPSTDTQY

v_gene: TRBV29-1
len: 13
j_gene: TRBJ2-7
CDR3aa: SARLAGGPLYEQY

v_gene: TRBV7-2
len: 14
j_gene: TRBJ2-7
CDR3aa: ASSLDRDRGAYEQY

v_gene: TRBV30
len: 12
j_gene: TRBJ2-2
CDR3aa: AWSVGANTGELF

v_gene: TRBV18
len: 12
j_gene: TRBJ2-7
CDR3aa: ASSPPGGLVEQY

v_gene: TRBV7-8
len: 9
j_gene: TRBJ2-3
CDR3aa: ASSPSGTQY

v_gene: TRBV15
len: 14
j_gene: TRBJ1-4
CDR3aa: ATSRDPEGVREKLF

v_gene: TRBV7-2
len: 12
j_gene: TRBJ1-2
CDR3aa: ASSSLGGSYGYT

v_gene: TRBV28
len: 12
j_gene: TRBJ2-7
CDR3aa: ASTAPPRSDEQY

v_gene: TRBV2
len: 11
j_gene: TRBJ2-2
CDR3aa: AQGEVNTGELF

v_gene: TRBV9
len: 10
j_gene: TRBJ2-1
CDR3aa: ASSPNVYEQF

v_gene: TRBV7-9
len: 17
j_gene: TRBJ2-1
CDR3aa: ASSLPLAGLGSSYNEQF

v_gene: TRBV9
len: 10
j_gene: TRBJ2-3
CDR3aa: ASSVNTDTQY

v_gene: TRBV18
len: 11
j_gene: TRBJ2-5
CDR3aa: ASSPPAWETQY

v_gene: TRBV18
len: 12
j_gene: TRBJ1-2
CDR3aa: ASSPFEQTFGYT

v_gene: TRBV6-6
len: 12
j_gene: TRBJ2-4
CDR3aa: AIRDREAKNIQY

v_gene: TRBV28
len: 12
j_gene: TRBJ1-4
CDR3aa: ASVREVEDEKLF

v_gene: TRBV7-9
len: 11
j_gene: TRBJ1-2
CDR3aa: AGGHRGLYGYT